The 21 T cell receptor beta chains below come from one sample, sequenced in a study of T cells in Graves' hyperthyroidism and ophthalmopathy. Amplification of TCR beta CDR3 regions was performed using RNA transcripts as template. The HTBI primer set was used in a first-round RT-PCR of the TCR CDR3. TCRdb analysed the multiplex PCR reads with MiXCR anew, one entry per CDR3 protein. The sample consists of approximately 150,000 distinct CDR3 sequences, 9.4% of them appearing once. Sequencing was performed on blood. Receptor source: a young woman with Graves' hyperthyroidism that later progressed to Graves' ophthalmopathy.

Points on this clonotype: A much larger clone differs by one base, so this may be a read error. This chain connects TRBV12-3 or TRBV12-4 to TRBJ1-2; D is possibly TRBD1 (5 bases). CDR3 length: 15 residues. Trimming took off 5 bases at V and 3 bases at J, with 16 bases between the two ends. In nucleotides, the CDR3 is TGTGCCAGCAGTGCACCGGGACTGACTTACTATGGCTACACCTTC. As protein: CASSAPGLTYYGYTF.

This clonotype occurred many times. The CDR3 sequence: CASRGGRNEQFF. The CDR3, as DNA: TGTGCCAGCAGGGGAGGACGTAATGAGCAGTTCTTC. The chain is built from TRBV12-3 or TRBV12-4 and TRBJ2-1, with a tentative D call TRBD2 (6 bases). This CDR3 spans 12 amino acids. Trimming removed 6 bases at V and 7 bases at J, with 10 bases between.

This clonotype was found many times. The rearrangement links TRBV29-1 to TRBJ2-2; D is possibly TRBD2 (6 bases). The CDR3 has 15 residues. Germline CDR1 reads SQVTM; CDR2 reads ANQGSEA. Trimming took off 3 bases at V and 1 base at J, with 12 bases between the two ends. The CDR3 DNA sequence: TGCAGCGTTGACGGGCTTAGCGGGAACACCGGGGAGCTGTTTTTT. Amino acid sequence: CSVDGLSGNTGELFF.

This clonotype was detected many times. This chain joins TRBV7-3 and TRBJ2-3; D is perhaps TRBD2 (6 bases). Germline V gene data show CDR1 as SGHTA and CDR2 as FQGTGA. Trimming shortened V by 0 bases and J by 4 bases, and 11 bases separated the two germline ends. The CDR3 sequence is 15 residues long. For the CDR3, the DNA is TGTGCCAGCAGCTTAACCGGGAGTAGCGCAGATACGCAGTATTTT. It yields the protein CASSLTGSSADTQYF.

This clonotype showed up just a few times. The chain combines TRBV28 with TRBJ2-3, with 12 bases matching TRBD2. CDR3 length: 17 residues. V lost 3 bases and J lost 5; bases outside the gene matches: 9. Germline assignment: CDR1 MDHEN and CDR2 SYDVKM. CDR3 in DNA: TGTGCCAGCAGTTTCCTCCCTCTAGCGGGAGGGAAAGATACGCAGTATTTT. Encoded protein: CASSFLPLAGGKDTQYF.

The table lists this clonotype with a few counts. CDR3 protein: CASSQTNFQTLLAKNIQYF. The DNA for the CDR3 is TGTGCCAGCAGCCAAACCAATTTCCAGACATTACTAGCCAAAAACATTCAGTACTTC. The chain recombines TRBV4-2 with TRBJ2-4; D not certain. Trimming shortened V by 2 bases and J by 0 bases, and 20 bases separated the two germline ends. Per germline, CDR1 LGHNA and CDR2 YNFKEQ. The CDR3 spans 19 residues.

This clonotype was picked up many times. V usage is TRBV12-3 or TRBV12-4 and J usage is TRBJ2-2; 7 bases match TRBD2. The CDR3 spans 15 residues. The V and J ends lost 3 bases and 6 bases, in that order; junction bases with no gene match: 7. CDR3 amino acids: CASSFGLAEPGELFF. Here the CDR3 DNA reads TGTGCCAGCAGTTTCGGGCTAGCGGAACCCGGGGAGCTGTTTTTT.

At least ten counts were recorded for this clonotype. This sequence joins TRBV12-3 or TRBV12-4 and TRBJ1-5; TRBD1 matches at 8 bases. V gave up 6 bases and J gave up 6 bases; unmatched junction bases: 7. The CDR3 contains 14 residues. CDR3 coding DNA: TGTGCCAGCAGCCGCGACAGGGGTAGTCAGCCCCAGCATTTT. This translates into CASSRDRGSQPQHF.

This clonotype appeared once. This may come from a read error, since a much larger clone is one base off. The chain recombines TRBV9 with TRBJ2-3, with 7 bases identical to TRBD2. Germline CDR1 and CDR2: SGDLS and YYNGEE. Losses at the gene ends were 4 bases for V and 2 bases for J; bases not matched to a gene: 10. This CDR3 region has 16 residues. CDR3 nucleotides: TGTGCCAGCAGCTCGATGGGGGAGGGTCCCACAGATACGCAGTATTTT. Its translation is CASSSMGEGPTDTQYF.

This sequence joins TRBV19 and TRBJ1-2; D gene unclear. Germline V gene data show CDR1 as LNHDA and CDR2 as SQIVND (reference sequence). This CDR3 comprises 15 residues. Trimming left V 5 bases short and J 4 bases short, with 17 bases between. CDR3 coding DNA: TGTGCCAGTAGTCCCCCTGTGAACCCTACCTATGGCTACACCTTC. This sequence encodes CASSPPVNPTYGYTF.

V is TRBV19 and J is TRBJ2-7; 11 bases line up with TRBD2. From germline, CDR1 is LNHDA and CDR2 SQIVND (reference sequence). CDR3 length equals 16 residues. Trimming took 5 bases from V and 2 from J; bases not matched to a gene: 8. The CDR3 bases are TGTGCCAGTAGTCCGGGCGGGACTAGCGGAGCCTACGAGCAGTACTTC. Protein: CASSPGGTSGAYEQYF.

This chain joins TRBV3-1 and TRBJ1-2; 11 bases line up with TRBD1. The CDR3 contains 17 residues. Germline V gene data show CDR1 as LGHDT and CDR2 as YNNKEL (reference sequence). The V and J ends lost 2 bases and 9 bases, in that order; junction bases with no gene match: 14. CDR3 in amino acids: CASSQRAGTGGSLSYTF. CDR3 in DNA: TGTGCCAGCAGCCAAAGGGCAGGGACAGGGGGTTCCCTTAGCTACACCTTC.

The table lists this clonotype with many counts. CDR3 sequence: CASSYRGQFSYEQYF. The CDR3 DNA reads as TGTGCCAGCAGTTACCGGGGACAGTTTTCCTACGAGCAGTACTTC. The J gene is TRBJ2-7, the V gene TRBV6-6, with TRBD1 matching 7 bases. CDR1 and CDR2 (germline): MNHNY, SVGAGI (reference sequence). This CDR3 has 15 residues. The V and J ends lost 2 bases and 1 base, in that order; junction bases with no gene match: 5.

This clonotype was seen repeatedly, ten times or more. The CDR3 loop reads CASSSGLDYGYTF. The DNA for the CDR3 is TGTGCCAGCAGCTCCGGTCTTGACTATGGCTACACCTTC. The V gene is TRBV11-1, the J gene TRBJ1-2; no clear D. Germline V gives CDR1 SGHAT, CDR2 FQDESV (reference sequence). The length of the CDR3 is 13 residues. Trimming took off 4 bases at V and 3 bases at J, with 9 bases between the two ends. Based on the CDR3 plus reference TRBV11-1 and TRBJ1-2, the full variable domain is EAEVAQSPRYKITEKSQAVAFWCDPISGHATLYWYRQILGQGPELLVQFQDESVVDDSQLPKDRFSAERLKGVDSTLKIQPAELGDSAMYLCASSSGLDYGYTFGSGTRLTVV.

There are many counts of this clonotype. V is TRBV7-7 and J is TRBJ2-5, with D perhaps matching TRBD2 (6 bases). The V and J ends lost 5 bases and 4 bases respectively, with 14 bases between them. Germline CDR1 is SSHAT and CDR2 is FNYEAQ (reference sequence). This CDR3 contains 14 residues. This CDR3 is CASSPVLASETQYF. DNA for the CDR3: TGTGCCAGCAGCCCCGTACTAGCATCAGAGACCCAGTACTTC.

J is TRBJ1-2 and V is TRBV6-9; 7 bases are shared with TRBD1. V lost 3 bases to trimming and J lost 7 bases; unmatched junction nucleotides: 14. CDR3 length: 16 amino acids. The germline V gene encodes CDR1 MNHGY and CDR2 SVAAGI. The CDR3 sequence: CASSYQTGRSIGGYTF. Written as DNA, the CDR3 is TGTGCCAGCAGTTACCAGACAGGGAGATCGATCGGTGGCTACACCTTC.

This clonotype was counted many times. The chain employs TRBV6-1 and TRBJ1-4, with a weak D call TRBD1 (5 bases). CDR1 MNHNS and CDR2 SASEGT come from the germline V gene. The CDR3 is made up of 15 amino acids. V was pared by 2 bases and J by 8 bases, with 15 bases between. CDR3: CASSEWVRVWEKLFF. For the CDR3, the DNA is TGTGCCAGCAGTGAATGGGTCAGGGTGTGGGAAAAACTGTTTTTT.

The CDR3 bases are TGTGCCAGCAGGTTCGGGGTTGCCACTGAAGCTTTCTTT. This gives the protein CASRFGVATEAFF. This sequence joins TRBV25-1 and TRBJ1-1; the D is unclear. There are 13 residues in the CDR3. The V and J ends lost 6 bases and 4 bases respectively, with 12 bases between them. CDR1 and CDR2 (germline): MGHDK, SYGVNS.

This clonotype was counted only a few times. The V and J genes are TRBV9 and TRBJ2-3, with TRBD2 as a possible D gene (6 bases). CDR1 and CDR2 (germline): SGDLS, YYNGEE. Trimming stripped 2 bases from V and 2 bases from J, with 12 bases between. The CDR3 consists of 15 residues. The CDR3 nucleotides read TGTGCCAGCAGCGTTCCATTAGCGGTCACAGATACGCAGTATTTT. Protein: CASSVPLAVTDTQYF. The full variable domain, in which reference TRBV9 and TRBJ2-3 provide the parts outside the CDR3, is DSGVTQTPKHLITATGQRVTLRCSPRSGDLSVYWYQQSLDQGLQFLIQYYNGEERAKGNILERFSAQQFPDLHSELNLSSLELGDSALYFCASSVPLAVTDTQYFGPGTRLTVL.

This clonotype was seen repeatedly, ten times or more. The CDR3 DNA follows: TGTGCCAGCAGCTTCGGGCGCGGCTACACCTTC. This codes for CASSFGRGYTF. V gene TRBV9 combines with J gene TRBJ1-2; D remains ambiguous. CDR1 and CDR2 from the germline V gene are SGDLS and YYNGEE. The CDR3 has 11 amino acids. V dropped 4 bases and J dropped 8 bases, with 9 bases sitting between them. The full variable domain, its missing parts supplied by reference TRBV9 and TRBJ1-2, is DSGVTQTPKHLITATGQRVTLRCSPRSGDLSVYWYQQSLDQGLQFLIQYYNGEERAKGNILERFSAQQFPDLHSELNLSSLELGDSALYFCASSFGRGYTFGSGTRLTVV.

This clonotype has at least ten counts. The CDR3 sequence is CASSTPKGYTF. The CDR3 DNA is TGTGCCAGTAGTACTCCTAAGGGCTACACCTTC. The genes are TRBV19 and TRBJ1-2; no reliable D call. The CDR3 has 11 amino acids. CDR1 LNHDA and CDR2 SQIVND come from the germline V gene (reference sequence). Trimming removed 4 bases at V and 8 bases at J, with 8 bases between.